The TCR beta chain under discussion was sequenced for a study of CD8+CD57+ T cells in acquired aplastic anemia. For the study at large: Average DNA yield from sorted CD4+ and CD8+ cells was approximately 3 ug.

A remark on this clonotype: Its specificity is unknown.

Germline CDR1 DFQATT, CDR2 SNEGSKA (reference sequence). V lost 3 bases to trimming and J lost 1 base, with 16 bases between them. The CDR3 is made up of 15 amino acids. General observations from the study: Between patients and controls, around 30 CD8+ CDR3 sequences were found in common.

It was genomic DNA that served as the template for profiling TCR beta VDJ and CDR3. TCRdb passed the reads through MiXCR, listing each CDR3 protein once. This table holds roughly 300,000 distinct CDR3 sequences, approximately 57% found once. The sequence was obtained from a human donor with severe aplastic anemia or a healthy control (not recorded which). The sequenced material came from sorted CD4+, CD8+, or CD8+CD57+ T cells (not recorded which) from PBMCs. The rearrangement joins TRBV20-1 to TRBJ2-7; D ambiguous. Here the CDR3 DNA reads TGCAGTGCTAGGGTGGGCCAACGCGCTTCCTACGAGCAGTACTTC. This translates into CSARVGQRASYEQYF.